This T cell receptor (beta chain) was retrieved from a study of cytomegalovirus exposure and HLA in healthy donors. Findings and limits, study-wide: Analyses of presence/absence relied on an assumption of roughly uniform sequencing depth across donors. Available immune exposure information covered CMV serostatus only. While the bulk of TCR sequences proved rare, some public TCRs turned up in many donors. TCR beta sequences reportedly predicted most subjects' HLA-A and HLA-B alleles accurately.

Details on this clone: Its antigen is currently unknown.

Both 60 Vbeta primers and 13 Jbeta primers went into the PCR. The table came from immunoSEQ multiplex PCR; TCRdb's copy has only in-frame clones and leaves some out. The profile shows around 110,000 clones, roughly 80% of them singletons. Germline CDR1 and CDR2: SGHAT and FQNNGV. The CDR3 runs 18 residues. Losses at the gene ends were 5 bases for V and 0 bases for J; bases not matched to a gene: 12. The chain recombines TRBV11-2 with TRBJ1-3; TRBD1 aligns across 8 bases. The sequenced sample was PBMCs. This TCR came from a man aged 30 to 39 in good health and CMV-seropositive. This chain's CDR3 is CASSRIGDRKLSGNTIYF. In DNA form, the CDR3 reads TGTGCCAGCAGCCGCATCGGGGACAGGAAACTCTCTGGAAACACCATATATTTT.